One and the same sample provided the 31 T cell receptor beta chains below, sequenced in a study of cytomegalovirus exposure and HLA in healthy donors. The PCR was carried out with 60 Vbeta primers and 13 Jbeta primers. Some clones are missing from TCRdb's copy, which holds only in-frame ones; the method was immunoSEQ multiplex PCR. Found here are 150,000 to 200,000 clones, 81% of them singletons; the top ten hold roughly 2%. Input material: PBMCs. The receptors stem from a woman aged 25-40 years in good health and CMV-seronegative.

The chain couples TRBV7-3 to TRBJ2-3; D gene ambiguous. The V end lost 5 bases, the J end lost 1 base, and 7 bases lay between the germline ends. This CDR3 spans 13 amino acids. CDR1 and CDR2 (germline): SGHTA, FQGTGA. This CDR3 is CASSVARTDTQYF. The CDR3 bases are TGTGCCAGCAGCGTTGCGCGCACAGATACGCAGTATTTT.

The genes are TRBV4-1 and TRBJ2-5; 10 nucleotides align to TRBD2. Germline-derived CDR1 and CDR2 are MGHRA and YSYEKL. V was clipped by 8 bases and J by 4 bases; unmatched bases: 7. The CDR3 covers 14 residues. CDR3 DNA sequence: TGCGCCAGCTCCCTAGCGGGGGAGGGAGAGACCCAGTACTTC. This translates into CASSLAGEGETQYF.

V is TRBV28 and J is TRBJ1-2, with D possibly matching TRBD1 (5 bases). Per the germline V gene, CDR1 is MDHEN and CDR2 is SYDVKM. The CDR3 has 13 residues. V shed 7 bases and J shed 4 bases, with 13 bases lying between them. CDR3 amino acids: CASTSGTSYGYTF. CDR3 in DNA: TGTGCCAGCACCAGCGGGACCTCCTATGGCTACACCTTC.

The chain uses TRBV10-2 and TRBJ2-7, with a weak D call TRBD1 (6 bases). Per germline, CDR1 WSHSY and CDR2 SAAADI. This CDR3 contains 14 residues. V lost 6 bases and J 3 bases, leaving 15 bases between the germline ends. The CDR3 sequence is CASRTGGGGYEQYF. In nucleotides, the CDR3 is TGCGCCAGCAGGACAGGTGGTGGTGGCTACGAGCAGTACTTC.

The J gene is TRBJ1-6, the V gene TRBV19; 10 bases are shared with TRBD1. CDR1 is LNHDA and CDR2 is SQIVND in the germline V gene (reference sequence). The CDR3 runs 14 residues. J gave up 11 bases and V 4 bases, and 5 bases lay outside the gene matches. The CDR3 spells CASSTGTGATPLHF. The CDR3 DNA is TGTGCCAGTAGTACCGGGACAGGGGCGACACCCCTCCACTTT.

J is TRBJ1-6 and V is TRBV5-1; D possibly corresponds to TRBD1 (5 bases). Germline lookup yields CDR1 SGHRS and CDR2 YFSETQ. This CDR3 has 15 residues. Deletions cut 0 bases from V and 9 bases from J, with 13 bases between. The CDR3 here is CASSLALGGGSPLHF. CDR3 coding DNA: TGCGCCAGCAGCTTGGCCTTGGGGGGGGGTTCACCCCTCCACTTT.

The genes are TRBV7-8 and TRBJ2-7; TRBD2 is a possible D gene (6 bases). Germline V CDR1 and CDR2: SGHVS, FQNEAQ. This CDR3 has 17 residues. V lost 2 bases and J 0 bases, leaving 17 bases between the germline ends. CDR3 DNA sequence: TGTGCCAGCAGCTTAACCCCACCAGGGAGGAGCTCCTACGAGCAGTACTTC. Translating it yields CASSLTPPGRSSYEQYF.

V is TRBV19 and J is TRBJ1-1; D call uncertain. This CDR3 spans 17 amino acids. The V and J ends lost 1 base and 2 bases respectively, with 17 bases between them. Germline CDR1 reads LNHDA; CDR2 reads SQIVND (reference sequence). The CDR3, as DNA: TGTGCCAGTAGTATAGTGGCAGGCCAAAGGCGTAACACTGAAGCTTTCTTT. The encoded protein is CASSIVAGQRRNTEAFF.

The chain joins TRBV9 to TRBJ2-3, with D possibly TRBD2 on 5 matching bases. This CDR3 has 13 amino acids. V was trimmed by 3 bases and J by 4 bases, leaving 9 bases between them. Per germline, CDR1 SGDLS and CDR2 YYNGEE. The CDR3 region is CASSGTGADTQYF. The CDR3 DNA reads TGTGCCAGCAGCGGGACCGGGGCAGATACGCAGTATTTT.

The chain is built from TRBV11-2 and TRBJ2-1; D gene unclear. The CDR3 covers 14 residues. Germline V lookup: CDR1 SGHAT, CDR2 FQNNGV. Trimming cost V 1 base and J 9 bases, with 13 bases left between them. CDR3 sequence (DNA): TGTGCCAGCAGCTTAGTTGCCGCGGTAGGTGAGCAGTTCTTC. It yields the protein CASSLVAAVGEQFF.

The V gene is TRBV2, the J gene TRBJ2-2; weak D call: TRBD2 (6 bases). Trimming left V 7 bases short and J 2 bases short, with 14 bases between. This CDR3 comprises 15 residues. Germline V gene lookup returns CDR1 SNHLY and CDR2 FYNNEI. CDR3 residues: CASKAGTVNTGELFF. DNA for the CDR3: TGTGCCAGCAAGGCCGGGACTGTAAACACCGGGGAGCTGTTTTTT. The full variable domain, rest sourced from reference TRBV2 and TRBJ2-2, is EPEVTQTPSHQVTQMGQEVILRCVPISNHLYFYWYRQILGQKVEFLVSFYNNEISEKSEIFDDQFSVERPDGSNFTLKIRSTKLEDSAMYFCASKAGTVNTGELFFGEGSRLTVL.

The rearrangement uses TRBV5-1 and TRBJ1-1; D is uncertain. V was clipped by 2 bases and J by 3 bases, with 14 bases between them. Germline V lookup: CDR1 SGHRS, CDR2 YFSETQ. The CDR3 totals 15 residues. The CDR3, as DNA: TGCGCCAGCAGCTTTGGGCGCCTCTCGGACACTGAAGCTTTCTTT. This codes for CASSFGRLSDTEAFF.

The chain uses TRBV28 and TRBJ2-1; the D gene is possibly TRBD2 (5 bases). The V gene's germline CDR1 is MDHEN and CDR2 SYDVKM. This CDR3 is built from 14 residues. V shed 2 bases and J shed 6 bases, with 11 bases lying between them. CDR3 nucleotide sequence: TGTGCCAGCAGTTTAGAAACTAGGTCCAATGAGCAGTTCTTC. This encodes CASSLETRSNEQFF.

This clone was seen only a few times. The V call is TRBV7-2, the J call TRBJ2-5, with D uncertain. V dropped 1 base and J dropped 3 bases, with 9 bases sitting between them. This CDR3 region has 14 residues. Germline CDR1 SGHTA, CDR2 FQGNSA. This CDR3 reads CASSLVAKKETQYF. In nucleotides, the CDR3 is TGTGCCAGCAGCTTAGTCGCTAAGAAAGAGACCCAGTACTTC.

Written as DNA, the CDR3 is TGCGCCAGCAACTCGGATCTCGGCGGGTACGAGCAGTACTTC. This sequence encodes CASNSDLGGYEQYF. J is TRBJ2-7 and V is TRBV5-1; D might be TRBD2 (5 bases). Germline loops: CDR1 SGHRS, CDR2 YFSETQ. Trimming removed 6 bases from V and 4 bases from J, with 17 bases in between. The CDR3 contains 14 residues.

The chain recombines TRBV5-1 with TRBJ1-1; possibly TRBD1 for D (6 bases). The CDR3 totals 15 residues. V lost 4 bases to trimming and J lost 4 bases, with 17 bases between them. The germline CDR1 and CDR2 sequences are SGHRS and YFSETQ. CDR3 sequence reads: CASSRKQGWATEAFF. CDR3 DNA sequence: TGCGCCAGCAGCCGGAAACAGGGATGGGCCACTGAAGCTTTCTTT. Variable domain in full (rest from reference TRBV5-1 and TRBJ1-1): KAGVTQTPRYLIKTRGQQVTLSCSPISGHRSVSWYQQTPGQGLQFLFEYFSETQRNKGNFPGRFSGRQFSNSRSEMNVSTLELGDSALYLCASSRKQGWATEAFFGQGTRLTVV.

The chain has TRBV13 and TRBJ2-3; D unresolved. V was trimmed by 5 bases and J by 4 bases, leaving 19 bases between them. This CDR3 has 16 residues. Germline-derived CDR1 and CDR2 are PRHDT and FYEKMQ (reference sequence). CDR3 region: CASSLNPRSSSDTQYF. The CDR3 DNA reads as TGTGCCAGCAGCCTAAATCCCCGTTCCTCCTCAGATACGCAGTATTTT.

The CDR3 DNA reads TGTGCCAGCAGTTCCCGCCCGACTAGCGTGGGCTACAATGAGCAGTTCTTC. Translation: CASSSRPTSVGYNEQFF. This chain joins TRBV27 and TRBJ2-1; 8 bases are a match to TRBD2. Germline-derived CDR1 and CDR2 are MNHEY and SMNVEV (reference sequence). The CDR3 totals 17 residues. J was trimmed by 3 bases and V by 4 bases; bases with no gene match: 11.

This clone was found once. The chain combines TRBV28 with TRBJ2-7; 9 positions agree with TRBD1. The J segment lost 4 bases and the V segment lost 7 bases, leaving 11 bases of the junction unmatched. This CDR3 is built from 15 residues. Germline values: CDR1 MDHEN, CDR2 SYDVKM. DNA of the CDR3: TGTGCCAGCAATCCTTGGGACAGGGAGGGATACGAGCAGTACTTC. Encoded protein: CASNPWDREGYEQYF. Full variable domain (missing parts from reference TRBV28 and TRBJ2-7): DVKVTQSSRYLVKRTGEKVFLECVQDMDHENMFWYRQDPGLGLRLIYFSYDVKMKEKGDIPEGYSVSREKKERFSLILESASTNQTSMYLCASNPWDREGYEQYFGPGTRLTVT.

This CDR3 is CASSPFRESSYEQYF. For the CDR3, the DNA is TGTGCCAGCTCACCATTCCGGGAAAGCTCCTACGAGCAGTACTTC. The rearrangement links TRBV18 to TRBJ2-7; D possibly corresponds to TRBD2 (5 bases). Germline lookup yields CDR1 KGHSH and CDR2 LQKENI. CDR3 length: 15 amino acids. V shed 2 bases and J shed 0 bases, with 11 bases lying between them. The full variable domain, completed using reference TRBV18 and TRBJ2-7, is NAGVMQNPRHLVRRRGQEARLRCSPMKGHSHVYWYRQLPEEGLKFMVYLQKENIIDESGMPKERFSAEFPKEGPSILRIQQVVRGDSAAYFCASSPFRESSYEQYFGPGTRLTVT.

V gene TRBV5-6 combines with J gene TRBJ2-1; D gene uncertain. The germline CDR1 and CDR2 sequences are SGHDT and YYEEEE. CDR3 size: 16 residues. Trimming removed 6 bases at V and 0 bases at J, with 16 bases between. The CDR3 sequence: CASTNDARGSYNEQFF. CDR3 in DNA: TGTGCCAGCACCAACGACGCTCGAGGCTCCTACAATGAGCAGTTCTTC.

This clone was seen a few times. Here the CDR3 reads CASSEGFRAGPTGEQYF. CDR3 sequence (DNA): TGTGCCAGCAGTGAAGGTTTTCGCGCAGGGCCTACAGGAGAGCAGTACTTC. This chain links TRBV2 with TRBJ2-7, with TRBD1 as a possible D gene (5 bases). The CDR3 totals 17 residues. Germline V gives CDR1 SNHLY, CDR2 FYNNEI. The germline V and J ends were trimmed by 1 base and 7 bases, with 23 bases remaining between them.

The chain is built from TRBV4-1 and TRBJ2-7; 8 bases are shared with TRBD1. Germline V lookup: CDR1 MGHRA, CDR2 YSYEKL. The CDR3 has 13 residues. The junction had 5 bases not matched to a gene; V was cut back by 3 bases and J by 7 bases. This CDR3 is CASSHMDREEQYF. In DNA form, the CDR3 reads TGCGCCAGCAGCCACATGGACAGGGAAGAGCAGTACTTC.

The J gene is TRBJ2-3, the V gene TRBV9; D gene ambiguous. Trimming pared 4 bases from V and 2 bases from J, leaving 8 bases between. The CDR3 totals 13 residues. Germline-derived CDR1 and CDR2 are SGDLS and YYNGEE. The CDR3 region is CASSPPYTDTQYF. The CDR3 DNA reads as TGTGCCAGCAGCCCCCCTTACACAGATACGCAGTATTTT.

This sequence joins TRBV30 and TRBJ2-7; 9 positions agree with TRBD1. The germline gives CDR1 GTSNPN, CDR2 SVGIG (reference sequence). The CDR3 extends over 13 amino acids. V lost 0 bases, J lost 6 bases, and 3 bases stayed unmatched. The CDR3 is CAWSVGQGGEQYF. DNA of the CDR3: TGTGCCTGGAGTGTGGGACAGGGAGGCGAGCAGTACTTC. Variable domain in full (rest from reference TRBV30 and TRBJ2-7): SQTIHQWPATLVQPVGSPLSLECTVEGTSNPNLYWYRQAAGRGLQLLFYSVGIGQISSEVPQNLSASRPQDRQFILSSKKLLLSDSGFYLCAWSVGQGGEQYFGPGTRLTVT.

This clone came up a few times. The gene calls are TRBV27 and TRBJ1-2; 11 nucleotides align to TRBD1. The CDR3 spans 14 residues. CDR1 MNHEY and CDR2 SMNVEV come from the germline V gene (reference sequence). The trim removed 6 bases at V and 4 bases at J, leaving 4 bases unmatched. The CDR3 sequence: CASSSGQGAYGYTF. CDR3 nucleotides: TGTGCCAGCAGCTCCGGACAGGGGGCCTATGGCTACACCTTC.

V gene TRBV5-6 combines with J gene TRBJ2-2; D is perhaps TRBD2 (6 bases). The V end was cut by 2 bases, the J end by 0 bases, with 11 bases between. Per the germline V gene, CDR1 is SGHDT and CDR2 is YYEEEE. This CDR3 has 16 amino acids. The CDR3 DNA reads TGTGCCAGCAGCTTTTCCGGGACTTCGAACACCGGGGAGCTGTTTTTT. It yields the protein CASSFSGTSNTGELFF.

This rearrangement joins TRBV4-2 to TRBJ1-5; D might be TRBD1 (6 bases). The CDR3 contains 16 residues. CDR1 LGHNA and CDR2 YNFKEQ come from the germline V gene. V lost 0 bases and J 6 bases, leaving 15 bases between the germline ends. CDR3: CASSQDWAGDGQPQHF. CDR3 coding DNA: TGTGCCAGCAGCCAAGATTGGGCAGGGGACGGTCAGCCCCAGCATTTT.

This chain connects TRBV20-1 to TRBJ2-7; 7 bases line up with TRBD1. The trim removed 5 bases at V and 6 bases at J, leaving 4 bases unmatched. The CDR3 is 11 residues long. Looked up from germline, CDR1 is DFQATT and CDR2 is SNEGSKA (reference sequence). In DNA form, the CDR3 reads TGCAGTGCTGGACAGGCGGCCGAGCAGTACTTC. Residues: CSAGQAAEQYF.

The J gene is TRBJ2-7, the V gene TRBV6-5, with D perhaps matching TRBD1 (5 bases). The CDR3 sequence is 13 residues long. V lost 2 bases to trimming and J lost 1 base, with 6 bases between them. CDR1 and CDR2 from the germline V gene are MNHEY and SVGAGI. CDR3 in DNA: TGTGCCAGCAGTTACGACAGATCCTACGAGCAGTACTTC. Its protein is CASSYDRSYEQYF.

CDR3 in DNA: TGTGCCAGCAGCTTAACAGGGATCACCGGGGAGCTGTTTTTT. It codes for CASSLTGITGELFF. The chain uses TRBV7-7 and TRBJ2-2; D is perhaps TRBD1 (6 bases). The germline V gene has CDR1 SSHAT and CDR2 FNYEAQ (reference sequence). This CDR3 is 14 amino acids long. V dropped 2 bases and J dropped 4 bases, with 8 bases sitting between them.